This passage covers 12 T cell receptor beta chains from one sample sequenced in a study of T cells in Graves' hyperthyroidism and ophthalmopathy. TCR beta CDR3 regions were amplified from RNA transcripts. The study used the HTBI primer set for a first-round RT-PCR of the TCR CDR3. TCRdb reprocessed the multiplex PCR reads with MiXCR, giving one entry per CDR3 protein. Found here are roughly 500,000 distinct CDR3 sequences, around 46% of them singletons; the top ten hold 15% to 20%. Sample: peripheral blood or thyroid tissue (not recorded which). The source is an adult woman with Graves' disease, either hyperthyroidism or ophthalmopathy (not recorded which).

This clonotype was seen more than once but under ten times. J is TRBJ1-5 and V is TRBV28; weak D call: TRBD1 (5 bases). V was pared by 6 bases and J by 2 bases, with 14 bases between. The germline V gene encodes CDR1 MDHEN and CDR2 SYDVKM. The CDR3 has 15 amino acids. CDR3 nucleotides: TGTGCCAGCAGATTGGGGGGATTTCGCAATCAGCCCCAGCATTTT. It is translated as CASRLGGFRNQPQHF.

This clonotype was counted a few times. The V and J genes are TRBV30 and TRBJ2-6; 7 positions match TRBD1. Germline V gene data show CDR1 as GTSNPN and CDR2 as SVGIG (reference sequence). The junction had 0 bases not matched to a gene; V was cut back by 5 bases and J by 2 bases. This CDR3 spans 13 amino acids. Here the CDR3 reads CAWDRAGANVLTF. CDR3 sequence (DNA): TGTGCCTGGGACAGGGCTGGGGCCAACGTCCTGACTTTC.

This clonotype has a single count. The J gene is TRBJ1-3, the V gene TRBV15, with D unresolved. Trimming took 0 bases from V and 2 from J, leaving 11 bases between them. Germline V gene data show CDR1 as LNHNV and CDR2 as YYDKDF (reference sequence). CDR3 length: 16 residues. This CDR3 reads CATSRDSTYPGNTIYF. In DNA, the CDR3 is TGTGCCACCAGCAGAGATAGCACCTACCCTGGAAACACCATATATTTT. The full variable domain, its missing parts supplied by reference TRBV15 and TRBJ1-3, is DAMVIQNPRYQVTQFGKPVTLSCSQTLNHNVMYWYQQKSSQAPKLLFHYYDKDFNNEADTPDNFQSRRPNTSFCFLDIRSPGLGDTAMYLCATSRDSTYPGNTIYFGEGSWLTVV.

The chain joins TRBV20-1 to TRBJ2-5; 9 bases are a match to TRBD2. Trimming at V came to 1 base and at J to 5 bases, leaving 5 bases not matched to a gene. This CDR3 spans 14 amino acids. Germline loops: CDR1 DFQATT, CDR2 SNEGSKA (reference sequence). This CDR3 is CSARVASGVETQYF. The CDR3 bases are TGCAGTGCTAGAGTAGCTAGCGGGGTTGAGACCCAGTACTTC.

The rearrangement uses TRBV7-8 and TRBJ2-7; the D gene is possibly TRBD1 (6 bases). CDR3 length: 15 residues. Germline assignment: CDR1 SGHVS and CDR2 FQNEAQ. With 4 bases removed from V and 6 bases from J, the gap between germline ends came to 19 bases. The CDR3 protein is CASSSRTARTSEQYF. The DNA for the CDR3 is TGTGCCAGCAGCTCAAGGACAGCACGTACGTCCGAGCAGTACTTC.

The DNA for the CDR3 is TGCAGCGTTGTGGGGGGTAGTGGTCACCGGGCAGAGACCCAGTACTTC. It yields the protein CSVVGGSGHRAETQYF. The chain uses TRBV29-1 and TRBJ2-5; D is possibly TRBD2 (6 bases). The CDR3 spans 16 residues. In germline, CDR1 is SQVTM, CDR2 ANQGSEA. Trimming removed 4 bases at V and 4 bases at J, with 22 bases between.

The rearrangement links TRBV9 to TRBJ2-5; D is tentatively TRBD1 or TRBD2 (5 bases each). This CDR3 region has 13 residues. V dropped 4 bases and J dropped 3 bases, with 10 bases sitting between them. Germline V gene sequence: CDR1 SGDLS, CDR2 YYNGEE. The CDR3 protein is CASSTGPEETQYF. CDR3 bases: TGTGCCAGCAGCACGGGACCAGAAGAGACCCAGTACTTC.

This clonotype has at least ten counts. The chain carries TRBV11-2 and TRBJ1-1; 10 bases map to TRBD1. Germline CDR1 reads SGHAT; CDR2 reads FQNNGV. The CDR3 has 16 residues. V was pared by 1 base and J by 6 bases, with 8 bases of the junction left unmatched. CDR3 loop: CASSLVRQGARSEAFF. The CDR3 DNA is TGTGCCAGCAGCTTAGTCCGACAGGGGGCTAGGTCTGAAGCTTTCTTT.

The rearrangement links TRBV21-1 to TRBJ2-7; no check of the table's D call, TRBD2, against the DNA was made. TRBV21-1 is noted as a pseudogene. The CDR3 length is 13 residues. The CDR3 nucleotides are TGTGCCAGCATCACTAGCGGGAACTACGAGCAGTACTTC. Its translation: CASITSGNYEQYF.

The chain uses TRBV5-1 and TRBJ1-2; the D is unclear. CDR3 size: 12 residues. Germline CDR1 is SGHRS and CDR2 is YFSETQ. The V end was cut by 2 bases, the J end by 7 bases, with 9 bases between. DNA of the CDR3: TGCGCCAGCAGCTTAGATAGGCCTGGCTACACCTTC. Translated, it gives CASSLDRPGYTF.

The V and J genes are TRBV10-3 and TRBJ2-5, with 9 bases matching TRBD1. Germline V lookup: CDR1 ENHRY, CDR2 SYGVKD. V trimming: 10 bases; J trimming: 5 bases; junction bases outside the gene matches: 5. CDR3 length equals 12 residues. CDR3 residues: CATGGQGETQYF. The CDR3, as DNA: TGTGCCACCGGGGGACAGGGCGAGACCCAGTACTTC.

The chain joins TRBV7-3 to TRBJ2-5; unclear D gene. V was clipped by 5 bases and J by 0 bases, with 7 bases between them. The germline V gene has CDR1 SGHTA and CDR2 FQGTGA. The CDR3 is 13 amino acids. The CDR3 sequence is CASSQADQETQYF. The CDR3 coding sequence is TGTGCCAGCAGCCAGGCCGACCAAGAGACCCAGTACTTC.